This T cell receptor (beta chain) was sequenced during a study of OX40 agonist ivuxolimab in advanced cancers. The CDR3 sequence is 17 residues long. V was shortened by 7 bases and J by 0 bases, with 18 bases between the two germline ends. Looked up from germline, CDR1 is SNHLY and CDR2 is FYNNEI. The count of this clone is one. Other nucleotide sequences in the sample specify the same CDR3. Libraries were prepared by immunoSEQ multiplex PCR; TCRdb keeps only in-frame clonotypes and omits some of them. The sample holds around 70,000 clones, 87% seen once. V gene TRBV2 combines with J gene TRBJ1-4, with D maybe TRBD1 (6 bases). The sample here was CD4+ or CD8+ T cells sorted from blood, taken in a trial of the OX40 agonist ivuxolimab. This TCR was recovered from an adult with an advanced solid tumor such as melanoma, head and neck, liver or kidney cancer. The CDR3 sequence is CASNEQGHLATNEKLFF. The CDR3 DNA reads as TGTGCCAGCAACGAGCAGGGACACCTTGCAACTAATGAAAAACTGTTTTTT.